Detailed here is one TCR beta chain. Method: immunoSEQ multiplex PCR; TCRdb's copy keeps in-frame clones and lacks some. The table has roughly 2.5 million clones, 85% to 95% seen once. CDR3 size: 14 residues. Germline CDR1 SGHDT, CDR2 YYEEEE. V shed 6 bases and J shed 6 bases, with 18 bases lying between them. The data were obtained in a study of shared clonotypes between healthy human individuals. Source material: naive CD4+ T cells sorted from blood. As for subset: CD45RA+ positively selected. The TCR comes from a man aged 18-30 years in good health. The chain combines TRBV5-6 with TRBJ1-1, with D possibly being TRBD1 (5 bases). The CDR3 region has the DNA TGTGCCAGCACTTCACCGGGGGGATCCCCTGAAGCTTTCTTT. Encoded protein: CASTSPGGSPEAFF.